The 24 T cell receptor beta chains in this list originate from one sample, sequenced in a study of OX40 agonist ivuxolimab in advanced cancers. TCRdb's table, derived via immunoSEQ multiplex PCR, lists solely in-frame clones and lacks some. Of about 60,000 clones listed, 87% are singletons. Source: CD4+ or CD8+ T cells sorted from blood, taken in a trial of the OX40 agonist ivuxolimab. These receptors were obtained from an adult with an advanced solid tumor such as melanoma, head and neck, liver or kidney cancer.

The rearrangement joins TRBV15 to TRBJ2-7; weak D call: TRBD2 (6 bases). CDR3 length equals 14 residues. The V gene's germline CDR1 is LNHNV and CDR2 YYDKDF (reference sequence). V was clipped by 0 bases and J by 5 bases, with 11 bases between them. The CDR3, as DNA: TGTGCCACCAGCAGAGACTTGCGGGGCCACGAGCAGTACTTC. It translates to CATSRDLRGHEQYF.

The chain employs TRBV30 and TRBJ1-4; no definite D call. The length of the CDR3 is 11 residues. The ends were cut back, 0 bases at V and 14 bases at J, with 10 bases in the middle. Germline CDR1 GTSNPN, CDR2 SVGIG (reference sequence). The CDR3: CAWSVSGVLFF. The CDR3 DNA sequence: TGTGCCTGGAGTGTATCCGGAGTGCTGTTTTTT.

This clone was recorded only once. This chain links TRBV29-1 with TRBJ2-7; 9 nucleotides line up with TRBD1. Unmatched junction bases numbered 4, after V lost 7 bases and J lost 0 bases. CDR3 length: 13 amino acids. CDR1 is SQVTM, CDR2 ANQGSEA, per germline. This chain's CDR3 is CSAGTGSSYEQYF. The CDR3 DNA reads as TGCAGCGCCGGGACAGGGAGCTCCTACGAGCAGTACTTC.

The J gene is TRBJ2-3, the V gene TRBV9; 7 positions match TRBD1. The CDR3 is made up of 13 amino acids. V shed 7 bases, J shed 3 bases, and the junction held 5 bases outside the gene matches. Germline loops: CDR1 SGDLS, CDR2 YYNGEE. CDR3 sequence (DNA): TGTGCCAGCCAGAGGGGGCGAACAGATACGCAGTATTTT. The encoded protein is CASQRGRTDTQYF. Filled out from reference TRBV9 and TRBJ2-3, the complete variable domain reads DSGVTQTPKHLITATGQRVTLRCSPRSGDLSVYWYQQSLDQGLQFLIQYYNGEERAKGNILERFSAQQFPDLHSELNLSSLELGDSALYFCASQRGRTDTQYFGPGTRLTVL.

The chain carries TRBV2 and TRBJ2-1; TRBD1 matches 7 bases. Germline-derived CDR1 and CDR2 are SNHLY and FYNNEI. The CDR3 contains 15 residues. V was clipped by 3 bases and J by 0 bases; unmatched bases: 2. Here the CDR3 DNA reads TGTGCCAGCAGTGACTCAGGGGGCTCCTACAATGAGCAGTTCTTC. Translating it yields CASSDSGGSYNEQFF.

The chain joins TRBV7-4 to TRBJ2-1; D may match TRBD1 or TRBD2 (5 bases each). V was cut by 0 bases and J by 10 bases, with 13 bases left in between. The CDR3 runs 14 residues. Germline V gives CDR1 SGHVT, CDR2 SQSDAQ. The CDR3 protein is CASSLADIWGEQFF. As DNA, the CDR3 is TGTGCCAGCAGCTTAGCTGATATATGGGGGGAGCAGTTCTTC.

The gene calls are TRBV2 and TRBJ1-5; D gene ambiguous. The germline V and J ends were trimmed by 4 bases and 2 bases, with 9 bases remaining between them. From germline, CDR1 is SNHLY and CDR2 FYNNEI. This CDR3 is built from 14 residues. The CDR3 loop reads CASSVRAGNQPQHF. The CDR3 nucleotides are TGTGCCAGCAGTGTGAGGGCAGGCAATCAGCCCCAGCATTTT.

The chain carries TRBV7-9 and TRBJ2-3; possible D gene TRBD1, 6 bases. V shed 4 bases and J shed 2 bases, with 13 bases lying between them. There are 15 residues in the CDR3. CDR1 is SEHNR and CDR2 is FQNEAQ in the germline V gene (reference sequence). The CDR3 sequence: CASSWRTAFTDTQYF. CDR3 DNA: TGTGCCAGCAGCTGGCGGACAGCGTTCACAGATACGCAGTATTTT.

CDR3 nucleotide sequence: TGTGCCAGCAGCTTAGTTGGGAACAGACATTCACCCCTCCACTTT. It yields the protein CASSLVGNRHSPLHF. The chain combines TRBV7-9 with TRBJ1-6; D is uncertain. Trimming removed 1 base at V and 8 bases at J, with 12 bases between. Germline-derived CDR1 and CDR2 are SEHNR and FQNEAQ (reference sequence). This CDR3 has 15 amino acids.

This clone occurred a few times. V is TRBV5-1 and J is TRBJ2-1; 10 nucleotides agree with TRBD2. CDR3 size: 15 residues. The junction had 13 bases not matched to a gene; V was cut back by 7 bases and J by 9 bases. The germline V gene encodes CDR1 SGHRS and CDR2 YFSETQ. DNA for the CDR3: TGCGCCAGCGATGATAAACCGGGACTAGCGACTGAGCAGTTCTTC. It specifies CASDDKPGLATEQFF.

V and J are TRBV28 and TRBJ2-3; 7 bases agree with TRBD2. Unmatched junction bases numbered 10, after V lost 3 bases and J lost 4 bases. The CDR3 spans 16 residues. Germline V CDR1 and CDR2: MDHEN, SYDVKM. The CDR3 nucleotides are TGTGCCAGCAGTTTTAAGTTTGGCGGGAGCCCAGATACGCAGTATTTT. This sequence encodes CASSFKFGGSPDTQYF.

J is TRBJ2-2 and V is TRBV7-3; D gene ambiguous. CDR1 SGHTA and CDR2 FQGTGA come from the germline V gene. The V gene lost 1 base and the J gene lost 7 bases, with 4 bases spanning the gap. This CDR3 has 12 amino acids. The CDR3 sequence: CASSLRVGELFF. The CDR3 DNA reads TGTGCCAGCAGCTTAAGGGTCGGGGAGCTGTTTTTT.

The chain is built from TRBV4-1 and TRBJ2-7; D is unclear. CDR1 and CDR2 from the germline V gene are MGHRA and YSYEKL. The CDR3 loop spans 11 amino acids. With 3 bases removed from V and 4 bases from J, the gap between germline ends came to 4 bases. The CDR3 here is CASSQQYEQYF. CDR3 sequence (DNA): TGCGCCAGCAGCCAGCAATACGAGCAGTACTTC.

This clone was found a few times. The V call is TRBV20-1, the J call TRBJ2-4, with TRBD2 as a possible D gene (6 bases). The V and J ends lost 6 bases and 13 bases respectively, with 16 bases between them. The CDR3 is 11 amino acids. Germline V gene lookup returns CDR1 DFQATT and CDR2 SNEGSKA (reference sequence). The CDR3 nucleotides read TGCAGTGCCCCGACAGCCGGACTACAGTACTTC. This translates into CSAPTAGLQYF.

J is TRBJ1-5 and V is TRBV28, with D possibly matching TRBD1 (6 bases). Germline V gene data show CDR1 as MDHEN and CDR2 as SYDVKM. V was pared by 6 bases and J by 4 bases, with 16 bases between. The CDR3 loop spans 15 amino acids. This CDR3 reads CASSSPTGWNQPQHF. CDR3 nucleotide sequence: TGTGCCAGCAGCTCTCCTACAGGGTGGAATCAGCCCCAGCATTTT. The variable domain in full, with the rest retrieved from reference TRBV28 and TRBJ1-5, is DVKVTQSSRYLVKRTGEKVFLECVQDMDHENMFWYRQDPGLGLRLIYFSYDVKMKEKGDIPEGYSVSREKKERFSLILESASTNQTSMYLCASSSPTGWNQPQHFGDGTRLSIL.

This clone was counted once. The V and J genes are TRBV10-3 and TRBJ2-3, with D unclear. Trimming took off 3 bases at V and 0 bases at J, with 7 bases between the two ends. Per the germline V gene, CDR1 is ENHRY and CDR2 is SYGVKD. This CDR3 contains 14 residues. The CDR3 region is CAISELKSTDTQYF. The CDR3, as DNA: TGTGCCATCAGTGAATTGAAGAGCACAGATACGCAGTATTTT.

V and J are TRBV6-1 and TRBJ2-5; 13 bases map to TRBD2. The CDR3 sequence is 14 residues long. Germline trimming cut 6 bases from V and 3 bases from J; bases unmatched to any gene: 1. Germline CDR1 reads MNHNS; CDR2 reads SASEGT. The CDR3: CASRGTSGKETQYF. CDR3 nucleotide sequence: TGTGCCAGCAGGGGGACTAGCGGGAAAGAGACCCAGTACTTC.

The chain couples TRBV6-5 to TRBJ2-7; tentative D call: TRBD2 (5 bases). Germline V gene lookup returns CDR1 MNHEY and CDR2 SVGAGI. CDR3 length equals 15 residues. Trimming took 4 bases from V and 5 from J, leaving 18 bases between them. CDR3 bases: TGTGCCAGCAGTTTCGACGGGATAGCGAAGGACGAGCAGTACTTC. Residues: CASSFDGIAKDEQYF.

CDR3 region: CASSLQGLAGGHEQFF. CDR3 in DNA: TGTGCCAGCTCACTCCAGGGACTAGCGGGAGGACATGAGCAGTTCTTC. The chain uses TRBV18 and TRBJ2-1; 15 bases align to TRBD2. This CDR3 is built from 16 residues. V lost 4 bases to trimming and J lost 8 bases; unmatched junction nucleotides: 6. CDR1 is KGHSH, CDR2 LQKENI, per germline.

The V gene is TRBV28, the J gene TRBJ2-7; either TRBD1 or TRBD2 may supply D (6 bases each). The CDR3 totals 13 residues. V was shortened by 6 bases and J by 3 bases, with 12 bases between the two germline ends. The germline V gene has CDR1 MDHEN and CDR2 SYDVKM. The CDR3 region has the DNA TGTGCCAGCAGGGGGGGCGGAATCTACGAGCAGTACTTC. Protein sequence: CASRGGGIYEQYF.

The CDR3 DNA follows: TGCGCCAGCAGCTTACAGGTACCCCAAGAGACCCAGTACTTC. As protein: CASSLQVPQETQYF. The chain is built from TRBV5-1 and TRBJ2-5, with a weak D call TRBD1 (5 bases). Trimming left V 2 bases short and J 1 base short, with 9 bases between. Germline V gene sequence: CDR1 SGHRS, CDR2 YFSETQ. The CDR3 has 14 residues.

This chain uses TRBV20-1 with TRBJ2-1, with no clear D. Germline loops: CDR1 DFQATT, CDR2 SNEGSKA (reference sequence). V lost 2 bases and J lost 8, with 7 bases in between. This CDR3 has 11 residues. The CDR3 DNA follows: TGCAGTGCTAGACCCCAGTATGAGCAGTTCTTC. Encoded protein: CSARPQYEQFF.

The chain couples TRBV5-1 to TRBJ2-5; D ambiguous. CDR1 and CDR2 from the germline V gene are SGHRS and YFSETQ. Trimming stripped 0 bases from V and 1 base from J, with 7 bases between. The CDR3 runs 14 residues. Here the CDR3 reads CASSLDKPQETQYF. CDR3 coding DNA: TGCGCCAGCAGCTTGGACAAGCCCCAAGAGACCCAGTACTTC.

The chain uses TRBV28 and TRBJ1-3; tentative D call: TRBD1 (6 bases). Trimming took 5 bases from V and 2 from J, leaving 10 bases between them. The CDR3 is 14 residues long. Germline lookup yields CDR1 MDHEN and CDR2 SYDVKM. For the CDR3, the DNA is TGTGCCAGCAGTCAGGGACAACCTGGAAACACCATATATTTT. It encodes CASSQGQPGNTIYF. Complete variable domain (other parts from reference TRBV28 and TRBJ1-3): DVKVTQSSRYLVKRTGEKVFLECVQDMDHENMFWYRQDPGLGLRLIYFSYDVKMKEKGDIPEGYSVSREKKERFSLILESASTNQTSMYLCASSQGQPGNTIYFGEGSWLTVV.